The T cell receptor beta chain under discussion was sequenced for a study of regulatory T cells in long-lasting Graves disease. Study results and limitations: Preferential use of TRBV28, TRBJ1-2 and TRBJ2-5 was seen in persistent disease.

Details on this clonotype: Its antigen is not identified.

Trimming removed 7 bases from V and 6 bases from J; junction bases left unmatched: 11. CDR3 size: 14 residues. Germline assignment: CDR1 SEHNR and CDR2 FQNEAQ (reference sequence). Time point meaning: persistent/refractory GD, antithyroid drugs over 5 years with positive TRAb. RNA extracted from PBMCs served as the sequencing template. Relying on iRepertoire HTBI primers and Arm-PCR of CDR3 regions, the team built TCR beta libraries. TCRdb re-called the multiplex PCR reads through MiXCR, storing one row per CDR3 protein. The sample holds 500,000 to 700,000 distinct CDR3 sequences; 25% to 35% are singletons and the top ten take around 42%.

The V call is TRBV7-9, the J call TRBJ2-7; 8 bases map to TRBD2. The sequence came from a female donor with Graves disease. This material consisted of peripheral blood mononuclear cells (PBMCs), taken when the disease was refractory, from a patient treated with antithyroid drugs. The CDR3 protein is CASTPSAGALEQYF. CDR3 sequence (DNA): TGTGCCAGCACCCCCTCAGCGGGGGCGCTCGAGCAGTACTTC.